A single sample is the source of the 19 T cell receptor beta chains below, sequenced in a study of blood T cell repertoires in COVID-19. Assay used: immunoSEQ multiplex PCR; TCRdb lists only in-frame clones, some missing. The top ten clones hold roughly 18% of a sample with around 63,000 clones, roughly 70% of them seen once. Sequences were obtained from peripheral blood. The receptors derive from a woman between 50 and 59 years old with active or convalescent COVID-19.

The chain has TRBV10-3 and TRBJ2-7, with a weak D call TRBD1 (5 bases). The germline CDR1 and CDR2 sequences are ENHRY and SYGVKD. This CDR3 has 13 amino acids. Deletions cut 0 bases from V and 6 bases from J, with 9 bases between. For the CDR3, the DNA is TGTGCCATCAGTGAGTCGGGGCCGCTCGAGCAGTACTTC. Translation: CAISESGPLEQYF.

The chain employs TRBV7-8 and TRBJ2-7, with D unresolved. Germline CDR1 reads SGHVS; CDR2 reads FQNEAQ. The CDR3 contains 13 residues. Between the trimmed V and J ends, which lost 5 bases and 12 bases, there was a span of 20 bases. Here the CDR3 reads CASSSPPGFGRYF. The CDR3 DNA is TGTGCCAGCAGCAGCCCCCCCGGGTTCGGAAGGTACTTC.

This chain's CDR3 is CASSLDPGGSKNIQYF. DNA of the CDR3: TGTGCCAGCAGTTTAGATCCAGGGGGGTCCAAAAACATTCAGTACTTC. The chain combines TRBV28 with TRBJ2-4, with D possibly being TRBD1 (7 bases). This CDR3 is built from 16 residues. Germline-derived CDR1 and CDR2 are MDHEN and SYDVKM. V shed 2 bases and J shed 2 bases, with 13 bases lying between them. The whole variable domain, remainder taken from reference TRBV28 and TRBJ2-4, is DVKVTQSSRYLVKRTGEKVFLECVQDMDHENMFWYRQDPGLGLRLIYFSYDVKMKEKGDIPEGYSVSREKKERFSLILESASTNQTSMYLCASSLDPGGSKNIQYFGAGTRLSVL.

The J gene is TRBJ2-1, the V gene TRBV7-7; 11 bases map to TRBD2. V gave up 5 bases and J gave up 7 bases; unmatched junction bases: 10. CDR1 and CDR2 (germline): SSHAT, FNYEAQ (reference sequence). The CDR3 loop spans 16 amino acids. CDR3 sequence: CASSPQGSGRGNEQFF. The CDR3 nucleotides read TGTGCCAGCAGCCCCCAGGGTAGCGGGAGGGGGAATGAGCAGTTCTTC.

This clone is deemed medium-sized (0.01 to 0.1%). The chain is built from TRBV10-1 and TRBJ2-1; TRBD2 agrees at 10 bases. This CDR3 has 16 amino acids. The V and J ends lost 0 bases and 6 bases, in that order; junction bases with no gene match: 5. Germline CDR1 WNHNN, CDR2 SYGVQD (reference sequence). The CDR3, as DNA: TGCGCCAGCAGTGAGTCAGGGGCTAGCGGGAGCAATGAGCAGTTCTTC. Residues: CASSESGASGSNEQFF.

V gene TRBV7-9 combines with J gene TRBJ1-6; 9 bases are shared with TRBD1. Germline CDR1 and CDR2: SEHNR and FQNEAQ (reference sequence). This CDR3 is 15 amino acids long. J lost 6 bases, V lost 4 bases, and 4 bases had no gene match. This chain's CDR3 is CASSSGQGRNSPLHF. In DNA, the CDR3 is TGTGCCAGCAGCTCCGGACAGGGGCGTAATTCACCCCTCCACTTT.

The chain joins TRBV5-1 to TRBJ1-5; D is possibly TRBD1 (5 bases). The CDR3 has 14 residues. The ends were cut back, 0 bases at V and 6 bases at J, with 10 bases in the middle. Germline CDR1 is SGHRS and CDR2 is YFSETQ. Here the CDR3 reads CASSLGAGFQPQHF. In nucleotides, the CDR3 is TGCGCCAGCAGCTTGGGGGCAGGGTTTCAGCCCCAGCATTTT.

The chain couples TRBV6-1 to TRBJ1-4; TRBD1 matches at 10 bases. This CDR3 is 16 amino acids long. V was pared by 1 base and J by 7 bases, with 6 bases of the junction left unmatched. Per germline, CDR1 MNHNS and CDR2 SASEGT. The CDR3 DNA is TGTGCCAGCAGTGAAGGAGTGACAGGGGGCGCTGAAAAACTGTTTTTT. Protein: CASSEGVTGGAEKLFF.

V and J are TRBV27 and TRBJ2-7; D is perhaps TRBD2 (6 bases). Looked up from germline, CDR1 is MNHEY and CDR2 is SMNVEV (reference sequence). CDR3 size: 13 residues. Trimming left V 2 bases short and J 6 bases short, with 11 bases between. CDR3 region: CASSLRWGLEQYF. CDR3 DNA: TGTGCCAGCAGTTTACGCTGGGGACTCGAGCAGTACTTC.

In this sample, this clone turned up once. The chain recombines TRBV5-1 with TRBJ1-4; tentative D call: TRBD1 (6 bases). CDR3 length: 14 residues. CDR1 is SGHRS and CDR2 is YFSETQ in the germline V gene. Trimming shortened V by 0 bases and J by 4 bases, and 7 bases separated the two germline ends. DNA for the CDR3: TGCGCCAGCAGCTTGGACAGGGTTAATGAAAAACTGTTTTTT. Translated, it gives CASSLDRVNEKLFF.

The chain employs TRBV6-1 and TRBJ2-1; 14 bases map to TRBD2. The V gene's germline CDR1 is MNHNS and CDR2 SASEGT. This CDR3 region has 16 residues. J gave up 7 bases and V 4 bases, and 6 bases lay outside the gene matches. CDR3 amino acids: CASSGLAGGPRNEQFF. As DNA, the CDR3 is TGTGCCAGCAGTGGACTAGCGGGAGGGCCGAGGAATGAGCAGTTCTTC.

The chain has TRBV10-1 and TRBJ2-2; 7 bases map to TRBD2. CDR3 length: 16 amino acids. V lost 8 bases to trimming and J lost 1 base; unmatched junction nucleotides: 10. Germline V gives CDR1 WNHNN, CDR2 SYGVQD (reference sequence). Here the CDR3 DNA reads TGCGCCAGCGGGGGGGTACACGAAGAGAACACCGGGGAGCTGTTTTTT. It yields the protein CASGGVHEENTGELFF.

The chain employs TRBV2 and TRBJ2-2; perhaps TRBD1 as D (6 bases). There are 13 residues in the CDR3. Germline CDR1 reads SNHLY; CDR2 reads FYNNEI. The ends were cut back, 10 bases at V and 1 base at J, with 10 bases in the middle. CDR3 region: CAITTGNTGELFF. CDR3 DNA sequence: TGTGCCATCACGACAGGGAACACCGGGGAGCTGTTTTTT.

The genes are TRBV28 and TRBJ2-5, with D perhaps TRBD1 (6 bases). Trimming took off 5 bases at V and 5 bases at J, with 12 bases between the two ends. The germline V gene encodes CDR1 MDHEN and CDR2 SYDVKM. The CDR3 totals 13 residues. CDR3 bases: TGTGCCAGCAGTGGGCCTAGGGGGGAGACCCAGTACTTC. Translating it yields CASSGPRGETQYF.

The CDR3 protein is CASSQNRASPLHF. CDR3 nucleotide sequence: TGTGCCAGCAGCCAAAACAGGGCCTCACCCCTCCACTTT. The gene calls are TRBV4-2 and TRBJ1-6; possible D gene TRBD1, 6 bases. V shed 2 bases and J shed 10 bases, with 9 bases lying between them. The germline gives CDR1 LGHNA, CDR2 YNFKEQ. CDR3 size: 13 residues.

The J gene is TRBJ1-3, the V gene TRBV7-6; D is unresolved. This CDR3 comprises 15 residues. CDR1 and CDR2 (germline): SGHVS, FNYEAQ. V was trimmed by 4 bases and J by 1 base, leaving 11 bases between them. CDR3 sequence (DNA): TGTGCCAGCAGCTCAACACAAATATCTGGAAACACCATATATTTT. Amino acid sequence: CASSSTQISGNTIYF. Together with reference TRBV7-6 and TRBJ1-3, the CDR3 gives the full variable domain: GAGVSQSPRYKVTKRGQDVALRCDPISGHVSLYWYRQALGQGPEFLTYFNYEAQQDKSGLPNDRFSAERPEGSISTLTIQRTEQRDSAMYRCASSSTQISGNTIYFGEGSWLTVV.

This chain uses TRBV28 with TRBJ2-5, with 8 bases identical to TRBD2. Per the germline V gene, CDR1 is MDHEN and CDR2 is SYDVKM. Trimming cost V 3 bases and J 3 bases; bases outside gene matches: 9. The CDR3 runs to 16 residues. DNA for the CDR3: TGTGCCAGCAGTTTCTCCCCGACGGGACTAGAAGAGACCCAGTACTTC. The encoded protein is CASSFSPTGLEETQYF.

This chain uses TRBV2 with TRBJ1-5; possibly TRBD1 for D (5 bases). Germline V CDR1 and CDR2: SNHLY, FYNNEI. The CDR3 extends over 14 amino acids. With 3 bases removed from V and 5 bases from J, the gap between germline ends came to 11 bases. The CDR3 nucleotides read TGTGCCAGCAGTGAGGGATGGGGGGATCAGCCCCAGCATTTT. Protein sequence: CASSEGWGDQPQHF. The whole variable domain, remainder taken from reference TRBV2 and TRBJ1-5, is EPEVTQTPSHQVTQMGQEVILRCVPISNHLYFYWYRQILGQKVEFLVSFYNNEISEKSEIFDDQFSVERPDGSNFTLKIRSTKLEDSAMYFCASSEGWGDQPQHFGDGTRLSIL.

The CDR3 bases are TGTGCCAGCAGCGCAAGTGGGAGTGCAGATACGCAGTATTTT. It specifies CASSASGSADTQYF. The chain has TRBV7-9 and TRBJ2-3; weak D call: TRBD2 (5 bases). Trimming removed 5 bases at V and 4 bases at J, with 13 bases between. The CDR3 contains 14 residues. Per the germline V gene, CDR1 is SEHNR and CDR2 is FQNEAQ (reference sequence).